Listed here is a single TCR beta chain. This clone was found once. Its specific antigen is unknown. No clone much larger than this one lies a single base away; base qualities are absent. The data were taken from a study of T cell responses to AZD1222 COVID-19 vaccine listed by TCRdb under 2021. Regarding the research as a whole: AZD1222 recipients whose second dose came at about 4 weeks and those whose second dose came at about 12 weeks were combined into one group, since spike-specific TCR depth and breadth did not differ between the two schedules. TCR sequencing covered 230 to 250 trial participants: 207 given two doses of AZD1222 and 26 given two doses of MenACWY control vaccine. Trial participants were enrolled by age into 18-55, 56-69 and 70-plus year subgroups, with about 150, 27 and 61 TCR-sequenced participants respectively.

The CDR3 regions of human TCRbeta chains were analyzed by immunosequencing. In the original analysis: TCRs in the repertoires were compared against a reference library of SARS-CoV-2-specific TCRs that had been generated with the MIRA antigen-specificity platform. Breadth meant the fraction of unique TCRs that were SARS-CoV-2-associated, whereas depth meant the fraction of total T cells that were SARS-CoV-2-associated. Using the MIRA data, each spike-specific TCR was assigned both to the spike region to which the TCR was reactive and to a CD4 or CD8 class. Log10-transformed breadth and depth values were compared by one-way ANOVA with Sidak's multiple comparisons tests. In TCRdb, the immuneACCESS table is reduced to in-frame sequences with V and J assigned. These tables do not hold every clone; where another copy was compared, an unresolved V gene accounts for under half, and the others remain unexplained. V, J and clone size were drawn from that table, and D and trimming were deduced from the DNA. The sample contains some 150,000 clones, roughly 88% of them found a single time. Of the sample, around 2.1% is held by the ten largest clones.

According to the study, the label for this sample's time point signals: baseline before first vaccination. The vaccinee samples were drawn from two UK trials, COV001 and COV002, one of which was a single-blind randomized controlled phase 2/3 trial testing AZD1222 (ChAdOx1 nCoV-19) in healthy adults. Trial participant PBMC samples were collected at day 0 and day 28 after the second dose for TCRbeta chain sequencing. The paper's findings and limits, for the study overall: Participants were mostly white British, with more females than males. The authors suggested clonal diversity may have been underestimated. The whole spike protein was spanned by vaccine-associated CD4 TCRs, and dominant responses were seen in regions 160-218 and 743-854. Because no day 14 peak-response samples were available, repertoires were characterized only after the peak T cell response. In the small 56-69-year group, the increase in depth fell short of significance, most likely because of low power. Spike-specific TCR breadth and depth rose significantly after two AZD1222 doses compared with day 0 and with MenACWY recipients. Epitopes outside the regions mutated in the B.1.351 and B.1.1.7 variants were reportedly recognized by nearly half of the unique spike-specific TCRs. Only five to seven AZD1222 recipients were SARS-CoV-2 seropositive at baseline, limiting conclusions about previously exposed vaccinees.

The CDR3 numbers 12 residues from cysteine through phenylalanine. Only the CDR3 part of the read is kept: 36 bases, read in frame from the first base. Relative to germline, V is 2 bases shorter and J is 8 bases shorter, with 7 bases between their ends. CDR1 MRHNA and CDR2 SNTAGT are derived from the germline V gene. The receptor was derived from an adult in good health. The sample consisted of peripheral blood, taken on day 0 of AZD1222 vaccination. This sequence uses TRBV6-4 and TRBJ2-1, with the D assignment possibly TRBD1 or TRBD2, given 5 matching bases for each. The CDR3 protein is CASSDGGYEQFF. The DNA sequence follows: TGTGCCAGCAGTGACGGGGGTTATGAGCAGTTCTTC.